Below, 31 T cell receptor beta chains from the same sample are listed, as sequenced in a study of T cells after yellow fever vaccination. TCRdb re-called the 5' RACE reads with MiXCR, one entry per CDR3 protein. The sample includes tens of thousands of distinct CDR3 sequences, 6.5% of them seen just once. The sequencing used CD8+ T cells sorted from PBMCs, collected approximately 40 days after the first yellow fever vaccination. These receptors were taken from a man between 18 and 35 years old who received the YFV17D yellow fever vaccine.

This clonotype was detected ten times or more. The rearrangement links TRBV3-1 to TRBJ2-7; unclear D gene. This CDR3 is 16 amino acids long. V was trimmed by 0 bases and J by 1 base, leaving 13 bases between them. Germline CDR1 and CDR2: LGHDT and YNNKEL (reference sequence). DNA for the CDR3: TGTGCCAGCAGCCAAGATCTCCGCCGGCCTTCCTACGAGCAGTACTTC. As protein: CASSQDLRRPSYEQYF.

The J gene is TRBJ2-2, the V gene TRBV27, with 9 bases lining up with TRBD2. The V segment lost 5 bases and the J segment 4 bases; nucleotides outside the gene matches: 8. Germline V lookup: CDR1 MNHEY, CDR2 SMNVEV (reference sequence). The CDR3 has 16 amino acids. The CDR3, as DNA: TGTGCCAGCAGTCCTCGCTCGACTAGCGGCACCGGGGAGCTGTTTTTT. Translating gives CASSPRSTSGTGELFF.

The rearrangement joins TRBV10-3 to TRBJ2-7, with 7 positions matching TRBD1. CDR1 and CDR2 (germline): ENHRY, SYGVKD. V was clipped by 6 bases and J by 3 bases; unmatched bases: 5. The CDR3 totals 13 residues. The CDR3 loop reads CAISPGTDYEQYF. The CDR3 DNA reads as TGTGCCATCAGCCCCGGGACAGACTACGAGCAGTACTTC.

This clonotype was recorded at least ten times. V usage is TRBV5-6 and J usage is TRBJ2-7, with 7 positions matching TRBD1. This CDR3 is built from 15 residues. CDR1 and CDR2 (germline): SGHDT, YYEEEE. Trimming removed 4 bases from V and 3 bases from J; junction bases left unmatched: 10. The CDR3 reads CASSDRQGSHYEQYF. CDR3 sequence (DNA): TGTGCCAGCAGCGATCGACAGGGTTCTCACTACGAGCAGTACTTC.

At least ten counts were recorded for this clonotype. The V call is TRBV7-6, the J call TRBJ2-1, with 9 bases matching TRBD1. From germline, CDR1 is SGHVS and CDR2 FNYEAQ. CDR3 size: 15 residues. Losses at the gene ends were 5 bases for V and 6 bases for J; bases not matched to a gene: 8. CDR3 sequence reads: CASSPDRGGGNEQFF. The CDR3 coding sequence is TGTGCCAGCAGCCCGGACAGGGGCGGTGGCAATGAGCAGTTCTTC.

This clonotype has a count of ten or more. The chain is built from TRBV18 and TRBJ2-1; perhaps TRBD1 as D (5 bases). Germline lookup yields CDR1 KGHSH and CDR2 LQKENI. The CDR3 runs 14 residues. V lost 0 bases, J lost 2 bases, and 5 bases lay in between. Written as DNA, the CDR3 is TGTGCCAGCTCACCACCGGACACCTACAATGAGCAGTTCTTC. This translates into CASSPPDTYNEQFF.

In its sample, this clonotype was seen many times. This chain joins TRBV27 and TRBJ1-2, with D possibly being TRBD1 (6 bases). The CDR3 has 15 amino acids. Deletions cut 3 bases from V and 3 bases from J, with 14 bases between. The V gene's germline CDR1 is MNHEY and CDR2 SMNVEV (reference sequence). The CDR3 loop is CASSLRQETHYGYTF. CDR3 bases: TGTGCCAGCAGTTTGCGACAGGAGACTCACTATGGCTACACCTTC.

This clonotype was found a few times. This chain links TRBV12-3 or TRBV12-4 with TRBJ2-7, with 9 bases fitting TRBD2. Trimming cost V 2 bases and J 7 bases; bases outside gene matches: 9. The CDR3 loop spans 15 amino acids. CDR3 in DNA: TGTGCCAGCAGTTTATGGGGCGGGGGGGCCGAGGAGCAGTACTTC. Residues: CASSLWGGGAEEQYF.

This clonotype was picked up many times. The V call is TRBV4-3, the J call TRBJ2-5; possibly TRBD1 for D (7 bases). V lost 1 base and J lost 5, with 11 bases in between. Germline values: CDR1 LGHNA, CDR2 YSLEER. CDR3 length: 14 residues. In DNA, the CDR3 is TGCGCCAGCAGCCAAGGGAGGGGGCCGGAGACCCAGTACTTC. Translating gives CASSQGRGPETQYF.

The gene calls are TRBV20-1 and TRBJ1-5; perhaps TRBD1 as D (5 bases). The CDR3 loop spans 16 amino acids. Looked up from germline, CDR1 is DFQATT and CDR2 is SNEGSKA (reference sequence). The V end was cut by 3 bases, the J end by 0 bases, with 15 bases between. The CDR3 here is CSARGGPHYSNQPQHF. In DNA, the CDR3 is TGCAGTGCTAGGGGGGGACCCCATTATAGCAATCAGCCCCAGCATTTT.

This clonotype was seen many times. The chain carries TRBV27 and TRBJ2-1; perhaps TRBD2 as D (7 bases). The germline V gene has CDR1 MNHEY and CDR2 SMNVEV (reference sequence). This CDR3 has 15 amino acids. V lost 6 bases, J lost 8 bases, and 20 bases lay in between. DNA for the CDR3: TGTGCCAGCAGGCCCCGAGGGGGGGGTGATCATGAGCAGTTCTTC. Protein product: CASRPRGGGDHEQFF.

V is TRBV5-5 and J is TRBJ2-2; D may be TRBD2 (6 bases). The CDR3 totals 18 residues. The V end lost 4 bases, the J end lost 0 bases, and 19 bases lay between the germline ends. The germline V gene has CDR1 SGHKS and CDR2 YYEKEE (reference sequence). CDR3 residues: CASSTAGGTGANTGELFF. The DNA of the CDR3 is TGTGCCAGCAGCACGGCTGGCGGGACTGGGGCGAACACCGGGGAGCTGTTTTTT.

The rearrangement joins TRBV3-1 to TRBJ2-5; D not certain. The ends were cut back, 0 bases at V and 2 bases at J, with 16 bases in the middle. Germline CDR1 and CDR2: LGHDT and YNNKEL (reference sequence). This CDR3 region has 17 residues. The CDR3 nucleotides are TGTGCCAGCAGCCAAGACCCCACAGAGATCGGGCAAGAGACCCAGTACTTC. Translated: CASSQDPTEIGQETQYF.

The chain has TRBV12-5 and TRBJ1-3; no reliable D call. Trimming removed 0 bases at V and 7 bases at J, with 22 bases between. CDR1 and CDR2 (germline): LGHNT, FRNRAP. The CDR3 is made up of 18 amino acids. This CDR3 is CASGLVLLSGVSWNTIYF. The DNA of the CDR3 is TGTGCTAGTGGTTTGGTACTTTTATCGGGAGTTAGCTGGAACACCATATATTTT. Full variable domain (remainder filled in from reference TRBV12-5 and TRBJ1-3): DARVTQTPRHKVTEMGQEVTMRCQPILGHNTVFWYRQTMMQGLELLAYFRNRAPLDDSGMPKDRFSAEMPDATLATLKIQPSEPRDSAVYFCASGLVLLSGVSWNTIYFGEGSWLTVV.

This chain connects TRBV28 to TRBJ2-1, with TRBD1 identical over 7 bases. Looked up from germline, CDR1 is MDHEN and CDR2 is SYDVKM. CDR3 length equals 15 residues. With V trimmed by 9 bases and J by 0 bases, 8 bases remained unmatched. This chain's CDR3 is CARVRRDSSYNEQFF. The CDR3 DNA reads TGTGCCAGAGTGAGACGGGACAGCTCCTACAATGAGCAGTTCTTC.

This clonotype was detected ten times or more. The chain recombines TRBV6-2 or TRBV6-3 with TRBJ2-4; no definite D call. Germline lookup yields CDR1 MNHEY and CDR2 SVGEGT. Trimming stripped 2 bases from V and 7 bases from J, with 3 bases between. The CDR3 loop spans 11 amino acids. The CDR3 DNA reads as TGTGCCAGCAGTTACACGAACATTCAGTACTTC. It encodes CASSYTNIQYF.

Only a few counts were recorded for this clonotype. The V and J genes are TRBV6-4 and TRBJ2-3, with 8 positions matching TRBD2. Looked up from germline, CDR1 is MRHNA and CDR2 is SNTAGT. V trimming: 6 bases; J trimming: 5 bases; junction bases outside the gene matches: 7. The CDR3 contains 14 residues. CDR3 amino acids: CASSPTSVVDTQYF. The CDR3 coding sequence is TGTGCCAGCAGCCCGACTAGCGTTGTAGATACGCAGTATTTT.

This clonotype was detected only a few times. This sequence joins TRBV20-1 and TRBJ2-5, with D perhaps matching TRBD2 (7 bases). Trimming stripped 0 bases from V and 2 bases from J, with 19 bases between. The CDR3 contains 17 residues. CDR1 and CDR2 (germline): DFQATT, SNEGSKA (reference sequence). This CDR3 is CSARDFEGGRSQETQYF. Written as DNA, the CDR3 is TGCAGTGCTAGAGATTTCGAGGGGGGGCGATCTCAAGAGACCCAGTACTTC.

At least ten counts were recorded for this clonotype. The DNA of the CDR3 is TGTGCCAGCAGCTTCTCTAGCGGCGAGCAGTACGTC. This encodes CASSFSSGEQYV. V is TRBV5-4 and J is TRBJ2-7; TRBD2 matches 7 bases. Germline V gene lookup returns CDR1 SGHNT and CDR2 YYREEE (reference sequence). This CDR3 is 12 amino acids long. Trimming cost V 2 bases and J 6 bases; bases outside gene matches: 2.

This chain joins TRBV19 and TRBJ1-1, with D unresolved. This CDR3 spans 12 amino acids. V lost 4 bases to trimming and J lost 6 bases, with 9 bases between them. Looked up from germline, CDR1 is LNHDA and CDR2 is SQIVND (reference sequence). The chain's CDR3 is CASSNGFAEAFF. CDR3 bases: TGTGCCAGTAGTAATGGGTTCGCTGAAGCTTTCTTT. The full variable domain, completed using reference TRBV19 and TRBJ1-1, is DGGITQSPKYLFRKEGQNVTLSCEQNLNHDAMYWYRQDPGQGLRLIYYSQIVNDFQKGDIAEGYSVSREKKESFPLTVTSAQKNPTAFYLCASSNGFAEAFFGQGTRLTVV.

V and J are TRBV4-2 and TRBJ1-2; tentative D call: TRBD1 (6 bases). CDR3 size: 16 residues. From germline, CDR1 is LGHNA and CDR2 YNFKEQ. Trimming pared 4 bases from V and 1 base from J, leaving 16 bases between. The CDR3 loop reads CASSLPYREGNYGYTF. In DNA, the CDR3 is TGTGCCAGCAGCCTCCCCTACAGGGAAGGTAACTATGGCTACACCTTC.

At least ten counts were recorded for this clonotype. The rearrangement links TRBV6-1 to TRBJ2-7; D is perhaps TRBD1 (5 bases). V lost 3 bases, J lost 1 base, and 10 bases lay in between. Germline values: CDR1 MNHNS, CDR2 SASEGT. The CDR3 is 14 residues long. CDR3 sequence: CASSDRVGSYEQYV. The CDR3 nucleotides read TGTGCCAGCAGTGACAGGGTGGGTTCCTACGAGCAGTACGTC.

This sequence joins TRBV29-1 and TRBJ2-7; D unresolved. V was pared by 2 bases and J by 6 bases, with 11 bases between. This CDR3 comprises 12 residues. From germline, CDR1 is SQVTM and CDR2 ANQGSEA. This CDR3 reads CSVELGSTEQYF. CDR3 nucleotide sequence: TGCAGCGTTGAATTGGGGTCTACCGAGCAGTACTTC.

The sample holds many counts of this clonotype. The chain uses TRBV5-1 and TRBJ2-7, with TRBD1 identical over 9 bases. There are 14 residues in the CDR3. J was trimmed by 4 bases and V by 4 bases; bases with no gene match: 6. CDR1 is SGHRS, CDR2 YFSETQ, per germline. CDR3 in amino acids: CASSDPGQGYEQYF. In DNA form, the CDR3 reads TGCGCCAGCAGCGACCCGGGACAGGGTTACGAGCAGTACTTC.

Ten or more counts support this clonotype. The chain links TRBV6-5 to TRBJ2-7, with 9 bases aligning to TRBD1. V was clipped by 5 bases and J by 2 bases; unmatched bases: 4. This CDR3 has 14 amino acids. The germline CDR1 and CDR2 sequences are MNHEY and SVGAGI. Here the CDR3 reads CASSPTGGTYEQYF. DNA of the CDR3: TGTGCCAGCAGTCCGACAGGGGGAACCTACGAGCAGTACTTC.

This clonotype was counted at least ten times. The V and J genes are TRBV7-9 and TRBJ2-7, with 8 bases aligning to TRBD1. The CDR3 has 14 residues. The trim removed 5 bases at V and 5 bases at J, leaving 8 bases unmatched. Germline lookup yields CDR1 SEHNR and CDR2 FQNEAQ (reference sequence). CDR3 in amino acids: CASSRRDRNHEQYF. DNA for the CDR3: TGTGCCAGCAGCCGAAGGGACAGGAACCACGAGCAGTACTTC.

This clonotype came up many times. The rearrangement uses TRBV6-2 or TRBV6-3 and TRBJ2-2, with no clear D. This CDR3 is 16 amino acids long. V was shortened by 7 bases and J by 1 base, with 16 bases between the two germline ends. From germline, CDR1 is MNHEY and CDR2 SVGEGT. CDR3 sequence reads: CASKTLAGLNTGELFF. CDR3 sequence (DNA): TGTGCCAGCAAAACCTTGGCCGGCTTGAACACCGGGGAGCTGTTTTTT.

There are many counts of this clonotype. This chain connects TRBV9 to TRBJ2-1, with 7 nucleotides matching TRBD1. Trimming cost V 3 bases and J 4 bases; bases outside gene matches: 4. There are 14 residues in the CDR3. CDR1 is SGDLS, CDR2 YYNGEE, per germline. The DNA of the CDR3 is TGTGCCAGCAGCGGCTCAGGGGGATACAATGAGCAGTTCTTC. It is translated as CASSGSGGYNEQFF.

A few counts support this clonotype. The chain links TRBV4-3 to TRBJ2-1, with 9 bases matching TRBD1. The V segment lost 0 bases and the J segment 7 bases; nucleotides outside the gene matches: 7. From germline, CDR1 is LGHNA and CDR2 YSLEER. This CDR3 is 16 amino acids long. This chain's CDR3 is CASSQDRDRVTNEQFF. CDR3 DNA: TGCGCCAGCAGCCAAGATCGGGACAGGGTGACGAATGAGCAGTTCTTC.

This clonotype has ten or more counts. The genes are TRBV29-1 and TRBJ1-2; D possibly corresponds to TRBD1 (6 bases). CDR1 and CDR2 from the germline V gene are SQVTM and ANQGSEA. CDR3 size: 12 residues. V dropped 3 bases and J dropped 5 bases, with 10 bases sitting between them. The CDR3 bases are TGCAGCGTTGAGGAGGGGGGGTATGGCTACACCTTC. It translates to CSVEEGGYGYTF.

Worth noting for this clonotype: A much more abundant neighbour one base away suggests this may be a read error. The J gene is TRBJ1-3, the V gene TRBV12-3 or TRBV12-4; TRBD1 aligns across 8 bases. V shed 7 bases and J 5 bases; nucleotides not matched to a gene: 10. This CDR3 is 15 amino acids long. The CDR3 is CASTSGTGTRNTIYF. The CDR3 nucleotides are TGTGCCAGCACCTCCGGGACAGGTACTCGAAACACCATATATTTT.